What follows are 18 T cell receptor beta chains derived from one specimen sequenced in a study of blood T cell repertoires in COVID-19. Method: immunoSEQ multiplex PCR; TCRdb's copy keeps in-frame clones and lacks some. The table records 110,000 to 150,000 clones, 85% of them present only once. Sequenced material: PBMCs or T cells enriched from blood (not recorded which). The receptors stem from a woman in her 40s who had recovered from COVID-19.

The gene calls are TRBV27 and TRBJ2-5, with D maybe TRBD2 (7 bases). Per germline, CDR1 MNHEY and CDR2 SMNVEV (reference sequence). CDR3 size: 14 residues. V lost 6 bases to trimming and J lost 1 base, with 12 bases between them. The CDR3 DNA sequence: TGTGCCAGCAGAATGGCGGGGGCCCAAGAGACCCAGTACTTC. It is translated as CASRMAGAQETQYF.

The gene calls are TRBV9 and TRBJ1-3; no reliable D call. V shed 4 bases and J shed 3 bases, with 11 bases lying between them. CDR3 length equals 14 residues. From germline, CDR1 is SGDLS and CDR2 YYNGEE. Here the CDR3 reads CASSSWSGGNTIYF. The CDR3 nucleotides are TGTGCCAGCAGCTCATGGTCAGGTGGAAACACCATATATTTT.

The chain's CDR3 is CATSRSGQAGNTIYF. The CDR3 bases are TGTGCCACCAGCAGATCCGGACAGGCTGGAAACACCATATATTTT. The rearrangement uses TRBV15 and TRBJ1-3; the match to TRBD1 covers 7 bases. The V and J ends lost 2 bases and 2 bases, in that order; junction bases with no gene match: 3. Germline V CDR1 and CDR2: LNHNV, YYDKDF (reference sequence). The CDR3 covers 15 residues.

The V call is TRBV6-5, the J call TRBJ2-3; 8 bases agree with TRBD1. J lost 3 bases, V lost 0 bases, and 5 bases had no gene match. The CDR3 extends over 16 amino acids. From germline, CDR1 is MNHEY and CDR2 SVGAGI. The CDR3 here is CASSYSGQGWTDTQYF. DNA for the CDR3: TGTGCCAGCAGTTACTCAGGACAGGGTTGGACAGATACGCAGTATTTT.

This clone was seen only once. The chain is built from TRBV7-9 and TRBJ2-5; the match to TRBD1 covers 11 bases. The germline CDR1 and CDR2 sequences are SEHNR and FQNEAQ (reference sequence). This CDR3 has 16 residues. Trimming cost V 3 bases and J 4 bases; bases outside gene matches: 7. In nucleotides, the CDR3 is TGTGCCAGCAGCTTTGGGGACAGGGGGAATGGAGAGACCCAGTACTTC. Amino acid sequence: CASSFGDRGNGETQYF.

The V and J genes are TRBV9 and TRBJ2-1, with TRBD2 matching over 11 bases. V lost 0 bases, J lost 3 bases, and 2 bases stayed unmatched. This CDR3 comprises 16 residues. Looked up from germline, CDR1 is SGDLS and CDR2 is YYNGEE. In DNA, the CDR3 is TGTGCCAGCAGCGTAGCCGGGACTAGCGGCTACAATGAGCAGTTCTTC. This gives the protein CASSVAGTSGYNEQFF.

The CDR3 nucleotides read TGTGCCAGCAGCTTAGCGCTAAGGGGCGAAGGCTACGAGCAGTACTTC. Protein: CASSLALRGEGYEQYF. The chain joins TRBV7-9 to TRBJ2-7, with D possibly being TRBD1 (5 bases). Germline CDR1 SEHNR, CDR2 FQNEAQ (reference sequence). V lost 0 bases and J 3 bases, leaving 15 bases between the germline ends. The CDR3 has 16 amino acids.

This chain joins TRBV30 and TRBJ1-3; D is uncertain. Trimming cost V 1 base and J 0 bases, with 7 bases left between them. Germline V lookup: CDR1 GTSNPN, CDR2 SVGIG (reference sequence). This CDR3 has 14 amino acids. The CDR3 spells CAWSEEISGNTIYF. For the CDR3, the DNA is TGTGCCTGGAGTGAAGAGATCTCTGGAAACACCATATATTTT. Full variable domain (remainder filled in from reference TRBV30 and TRBJ1-3): SQTIHQWPATLVQPVGSPLSLECTVEGTSNPNLYWYRQAAGRGLQLLFYSVGIGQISSEVPQNLSASRPQDRQFILSSKKLLLSDSGFYLCAWSEEISGNTIYFGEGSWLTVV.

The sample holds a few counts of this clone. The rearrangement joins TRBV9 to TRBJ2-5; D is unclear. CDR3 length: 14 amino acids. The ends were cut back, 2 bases at V and 4 bases at J, with 12 bases in the middle. Germline CDR1 SGDLS, CDR2 YYNGEE. The CDR3 spells CASSVADNIETQYF. CDR3 DNA sequence: TGTGCCAGCAGCGTGGCTGACAACATAGAGACCCAGTACTTC. Looking up the rest from reference TRBV9 and TRBJ2-5 gives the full variable domain: DSGVTQTPKHLITATGQRVTLRCSPRSGDLSVYWYQQSLDQGLQFLIQYYNGEERAKGNILERFSAQQFPDLHSELNLSSLELGDSALYFCASSVADNIETQYFGPGTRLLVL.

The sample holds many counts of this clone. This chain uses TRBV15 with TRBJ2-7; 8 bases fit TRBD2. CDR1 is LNHNV and CDR2 is YYDKDF in the germline V gene (reference sequence). V was clipped by 5 bases and J by 2 bases; unmatched bases: 5. CDR3 length: 14 residues. Here the CDR3 DNA reads TGTGCCACCAGCCCGGGAGGGAGCGCCTACGAGCAGTACTTC. Amino acids: CATSPGGSAYEQYF.

V gene TRBV28 combines with J gene TRBJ2-3; 9 bases are a match to TRBD1. The V and J ends lost 5 bases and 4 bases, in that order; junction bases with no gene match: 4. From germline, CDR1 is MDHEN and CDR2 SYDVKM. The CDR3 spans 14 residues. CDR3 DNA sequence: TGTGCCAGCAGTGGGGACAGGGAAGCAGATACGCAGTATTTT. Residues: CASSGDREADTQYF.

V is TRBV6-4 and J is TRBJ2-2, with TRBD1 matching over 8 bases. This CDR3 region has 18 residues. Germline loops: CDR1 MRHNA, CDR2 SNTAGT. With 3 bases clipped from V and 3 bases from J, the junction kept 12 bases outside the gene matches. The CDR3 nucleotides read TGTGCCAGCAGTGAGAGGCAGGGGGCGGCTTCGGACACCGGGGAGCTGTTTTTT. Its protein is CASSERQGAASDTGELFF.

The chain has TRBV12-3 or TRBV12-4 and TRBJ1-2; a weak D match, TRBD1 (5 bases). The CDR3 length is 13 residues. Between the trimmed V and J ends, which lost 3 bases and 7 bases, there was a span of 12 bases. CDR3 loop: CASSFTGEGGYTF. DNA of the CDR3: TGTGCCAGCAGTTTCACGGGGGAGGGTGGCTACACCTTC.

The chain couples TRBV19 to TRBJ2-1; D perhaps matches TRBD1 (7 bases). The V gene lost 3 bases and the J gene lost 4 bases, with 13 bases spanning the gap. Germline V gene data show CDR1 as LNHDA and CDR2 as SQIVND (reference sequence). The CDR3 runs 15 residues. The CDR3 is CASSISAGQYNEQFF. CDR3 sequence (DNA): TGTGCCAGTAGTATTTCCGCGGGACAGTACAATGAGCAGTTCTTC.

The chain employs TRBV28 and TRBJ2-5; tentative D call: TRBD2 (6 bases). The ends were cut back, 7 bases at V and 4 bases at J, with 19 bases in the middle. The CDR3 spans 15 residues. Looked up from germline, CDR1 is MDHEN and CDR2 is SYDVKM. The DNA of the CDR3 is TGTGCCAGCAACGGGGCGGGGAGGAACGCAGAGACCCAGTACTTC. It encodes CASNGAGRNAETQYF.

The chain carries TRBV7-9 and TRBJ1-5, with 7 bases matching TRBD1. The CDR3 runs to 15 residues. Germline V gene data show CDR1 as SEHNR and CDR2 as FQNEAQ (reference sequence). Losses at the gene ends were 1 base for V and 3 bases for J; bases not matched to a gene: 3. The CDR3 coding sequence is TGTGCCAGCAGCTTAGGGACAGGCCTCAATCAGCCCCAGCATTTT. Translation gives CASSLGTGLNQPQHF.

This chain uses TRBV7-3 with TRBJ2-2; 8 nucleotides line up with TRBD2. Losses at the gene ends were 0 bases for V and 0 bases for J; bases not matched to a gene: 12. This CDR3 region has 20 residues. Germline values: CDR1 SGHTA, CDR2 FQGTGA. CDR3 region: CASSLTALAGGPANTGELFF. CDR3 coding DNA: TGTGCCAGCAGCTTAACTGCTCTAGCGGGCGGGCCCGCGAACACCGGGGAGCTGTTTTTT.

V is TRBV15 and J is TRBJ1-1; no reliable D call. The V end was cut by 0 bases, the J end by 1 base, with 6 bases between. CDR3 length: 14 residues. Looked up from germline, CDR1 is LNHNV and CDR2 is YYDKDF (reference sequence). DNA of the CDR3: TGTGCCACCAGCAGAGAGGGAGGGAACACTGAAGCTTTCTTT. Amino acid sequence: CATSREGGNTEAFF.